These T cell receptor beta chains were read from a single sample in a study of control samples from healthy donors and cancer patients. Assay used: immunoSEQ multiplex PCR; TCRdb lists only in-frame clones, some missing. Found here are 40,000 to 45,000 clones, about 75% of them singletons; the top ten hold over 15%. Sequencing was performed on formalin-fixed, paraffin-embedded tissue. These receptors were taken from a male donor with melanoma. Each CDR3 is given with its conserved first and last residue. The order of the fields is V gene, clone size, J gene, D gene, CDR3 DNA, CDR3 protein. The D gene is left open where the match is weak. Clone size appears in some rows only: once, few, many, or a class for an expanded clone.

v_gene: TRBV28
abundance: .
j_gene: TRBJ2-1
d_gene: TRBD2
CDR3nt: TGTGCCAGTACCCCGGCGAAAGCGGGGGGTACCCATGAGCAGTTCTTC
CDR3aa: CASTPAKAGGTHEQFF

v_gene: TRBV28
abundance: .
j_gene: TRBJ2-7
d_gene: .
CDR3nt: TGTGCCAGCAGCCCTCCGGAGCGTTCATCCTACGAGCAGTACTTC
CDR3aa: CASSPPERSSYEQYF

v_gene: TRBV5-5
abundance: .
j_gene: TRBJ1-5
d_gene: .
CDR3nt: TGTGCCAGCAGCCCGTGGACAGGCAATCAGCCCCAGCATTTT
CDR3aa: CASSPWTGNQPQHF

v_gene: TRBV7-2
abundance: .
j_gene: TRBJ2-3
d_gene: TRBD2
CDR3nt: TGTGCCAGCAGCGGGACTAGCGGGAGGTCTCAAGCGCAGTATTTT
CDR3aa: CASSGTSGRSQAQYF

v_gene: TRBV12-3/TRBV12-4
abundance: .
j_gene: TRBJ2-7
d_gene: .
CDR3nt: TGTGCCAGCCAGGGGTACGACGAGCAGTACTTC
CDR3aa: CASQGYDEQYF

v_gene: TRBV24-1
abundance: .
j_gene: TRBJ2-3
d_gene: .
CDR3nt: TGTGCCACCGCCCAGGGCGGTCAAGTGTATTTT
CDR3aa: CATAQGGQVYF

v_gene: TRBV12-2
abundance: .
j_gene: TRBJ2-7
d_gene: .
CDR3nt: TGTGCAAGTCGCTTATCCTGGACCTACGAGCAGTACTTC
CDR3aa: CASRLSWTYEQYF

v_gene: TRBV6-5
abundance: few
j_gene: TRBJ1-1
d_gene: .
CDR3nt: TGTGCCAGCAGTTTCTCAGCAGACACTGAAGCTTTCTTT
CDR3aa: CASSFSADTEAFF

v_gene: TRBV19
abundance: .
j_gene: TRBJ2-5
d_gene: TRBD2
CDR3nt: TGTGCCAGTAGTGTTAGACTAGCGGGTGAGACCCAGTACTTC
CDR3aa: CASSVRLAGETQYF

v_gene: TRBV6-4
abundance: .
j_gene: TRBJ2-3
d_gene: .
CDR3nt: TGTGCCAGCAGTGACGGGGAGGAGTCAGATACGCAGTATTTT
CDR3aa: CASSDGEESDTQYF

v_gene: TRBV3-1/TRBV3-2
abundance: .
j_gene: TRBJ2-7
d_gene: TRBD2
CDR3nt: TGTGCCAGCAGCCAAGGAGCGGGATTCTCCTACGAGCAGTACTTC
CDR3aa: CASSQGAGFSYEQYF

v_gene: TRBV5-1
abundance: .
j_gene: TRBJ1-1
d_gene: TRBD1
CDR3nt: TGCGCCAGCAGCCTAACGACAGGGAGAACTGAAGCTTTCTTT
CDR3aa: CASSLTTGRTEAFF

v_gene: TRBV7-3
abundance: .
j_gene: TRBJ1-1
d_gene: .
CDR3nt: TGTGCCAGCAGCTTAGGGTATAACACTGAAGCTTTCTTT
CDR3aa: CASSLGYNTEAFF

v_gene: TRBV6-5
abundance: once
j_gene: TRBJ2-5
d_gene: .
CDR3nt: TGTGCCAGCAGACAGGGAACAATTGAGACCCAGTACTTC
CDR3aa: CASRQGTIETQYF

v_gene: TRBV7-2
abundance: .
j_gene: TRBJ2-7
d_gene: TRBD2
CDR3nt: TGTGCCAGCAGCTCCTCCGGGACTAGCCGCGAGCAGTACTTC
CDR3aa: CASSSSGTSREQYF

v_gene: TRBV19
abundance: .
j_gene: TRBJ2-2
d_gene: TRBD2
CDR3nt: TGTGCCAGCCGTAATAGCGGGAGGGCCGTTGACACCGGGGAGCTGTTTTTT
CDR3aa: CASRNSGRAVDTGELFF

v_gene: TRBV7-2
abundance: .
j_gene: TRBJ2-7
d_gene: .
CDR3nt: TGTGCCAGCAGCTTAGTTGGGCGGACCTACGAGCAGTACTTC
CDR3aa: CASSLVGRTYEQYF

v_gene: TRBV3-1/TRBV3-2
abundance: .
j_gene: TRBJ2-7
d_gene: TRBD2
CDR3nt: TGTGCCAGCAGTCCCAGCGGGAGGGCCACCGAGCAGTACTTC
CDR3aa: CASSPSGRATEQYF

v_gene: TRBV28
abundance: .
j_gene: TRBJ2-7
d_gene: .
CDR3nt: TGTGCCAGCAGTTACGGCAGCTACGAGCAGTACTTC
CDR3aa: CASSYGSYEQYF

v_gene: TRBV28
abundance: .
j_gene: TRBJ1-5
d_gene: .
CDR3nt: TGTGCCAGCAAACTAAGCTCAGGGACACGGAATCAGCCCCAGCATTTT
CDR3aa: CASKLSSGTRNQPQHF

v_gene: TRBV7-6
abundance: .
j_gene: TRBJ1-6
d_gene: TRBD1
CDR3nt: TGTGCCAGCAGCTTAATGGGGACAGATAATTCACCCCTCCACTTT
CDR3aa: CASSLMGTDNSPLHF

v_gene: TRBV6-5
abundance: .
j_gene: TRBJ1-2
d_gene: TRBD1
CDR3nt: TGTGCCAGCAGTACTGGACAGGGCGGCTATGGCTACACCTTC
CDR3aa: CASSTGQGGYGYTF

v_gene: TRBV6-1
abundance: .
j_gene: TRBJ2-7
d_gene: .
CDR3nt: TGTGCCAGCAGTGAATCCGCCAGGGGGGGATCCTACGAGCAGTACTTC
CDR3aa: CASSESARGGSYEQYF

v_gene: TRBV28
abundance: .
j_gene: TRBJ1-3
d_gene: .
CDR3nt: TGTGCCAGCACCCCCAGCGGCTCTGGAAACACCATATATTTT
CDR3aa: CASTPSGSGNTIYF

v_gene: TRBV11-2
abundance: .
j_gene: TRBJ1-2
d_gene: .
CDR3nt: TGTGCCAGCAGCTTAGAGCCAGGGCATGGCTACACCTTC
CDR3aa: CASSLEPGHGYTF

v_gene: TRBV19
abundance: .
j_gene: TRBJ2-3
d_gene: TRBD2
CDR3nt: TGTGCCAGCAAGCGGTCGGAAAGCGGGAGGGATACAGATACGCAGTATTTT
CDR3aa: CASKRSESGRDTDTQYF

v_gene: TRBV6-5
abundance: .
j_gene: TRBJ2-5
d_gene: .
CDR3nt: TGTGCCAGCAGTTACTCGACGGGACCGAGCCAAGAGACCCAGTACTTC
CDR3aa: CASSYSTGPSQETQYF

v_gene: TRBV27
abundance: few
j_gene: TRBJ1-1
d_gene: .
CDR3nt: TGTGCCAGCAGTTCTCGCTTCACTGAAGCTTTCTTT
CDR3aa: CASSSRFTEAFF

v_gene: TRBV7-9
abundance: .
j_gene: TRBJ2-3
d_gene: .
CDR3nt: TGTGCCAGCAGCTTATTAAATGTAGATACGCAGTATTTT
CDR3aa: CASSLLNVDTQYF

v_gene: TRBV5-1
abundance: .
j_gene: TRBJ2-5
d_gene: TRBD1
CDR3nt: TGCGCCAGCTCCTCCGGGACAGGGGGCGTTAAGACCCAGTACTTC
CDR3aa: CASSSGTGGVKTQYF

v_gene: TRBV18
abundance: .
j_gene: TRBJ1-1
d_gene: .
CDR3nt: TGTGCCAGCTCGCGGGACCTTAACACTGAAGCTTTCTTT
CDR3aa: CASSRDLNTEAFF

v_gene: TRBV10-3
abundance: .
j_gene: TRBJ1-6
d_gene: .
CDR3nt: TGTGCCATCAGGCTCCAGGGGAATTCACCCCTCCACTTT
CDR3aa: CAIRLQGNSPLHF

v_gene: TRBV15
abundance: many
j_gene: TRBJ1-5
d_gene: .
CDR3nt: TGTGCCACCAGCAGAGCCAATCAGCCCCAGCATTTT
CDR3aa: CATSRANQPQHF

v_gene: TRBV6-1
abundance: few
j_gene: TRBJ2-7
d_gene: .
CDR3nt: TGTGCCAGCAGTGAAAGAATCGGCTGGACCTACGAGCAGTACTTC
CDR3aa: CASSERIGWTYEQYF

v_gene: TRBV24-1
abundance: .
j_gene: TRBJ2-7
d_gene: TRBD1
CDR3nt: TGTGCCACCATAACGGGACAGATCTCCTACGAGCAGTACTTC
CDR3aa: CATITGQISYEQYF

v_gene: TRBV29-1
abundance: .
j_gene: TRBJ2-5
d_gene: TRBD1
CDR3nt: TGCAGCGTTGGGGCAGGGGGCGCCGAGACCCAGTACTTC
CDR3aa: CSVGAGGAETQYF

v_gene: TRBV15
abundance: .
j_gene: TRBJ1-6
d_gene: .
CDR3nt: TGTGCCACCAGCGTAGGGGTGACCAATTCACCCCTCCACTTT
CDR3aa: CATSVGVTNSPLHF

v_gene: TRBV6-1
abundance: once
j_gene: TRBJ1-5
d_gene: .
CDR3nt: TGTGCCAGCAGTGATGGGGGAGGAGGCAATCAGCCCCAGCATTTT
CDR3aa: CASSDGGGGNQPQHF

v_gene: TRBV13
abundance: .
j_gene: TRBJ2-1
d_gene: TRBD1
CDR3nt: TGTGCCAGCGGGACAGGGGAGAGGATCTACAATGAGCAGTTCTTC
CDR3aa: CASGTGERIYNEQFF

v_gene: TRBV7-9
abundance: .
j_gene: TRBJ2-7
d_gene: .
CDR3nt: TGTGCCAGCAGCTTGGCAGGGCGCCTCAACGAGCAGTACTTC
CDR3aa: CASSLAGRLNEQYF

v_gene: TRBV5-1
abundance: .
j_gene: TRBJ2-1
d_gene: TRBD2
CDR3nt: TGCGCCAGCAGCAGAGGACTAGCGGGAGAGGTCAATGAGCAGTTCTTC
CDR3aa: CASSRGLAGEVNEQFF

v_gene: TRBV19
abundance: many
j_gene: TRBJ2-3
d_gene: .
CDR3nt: TGTGCCAGTAGTCCCGGGACTGAGGCAGATACGCAGTATTTT
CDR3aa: CASSPGTEADTQYF

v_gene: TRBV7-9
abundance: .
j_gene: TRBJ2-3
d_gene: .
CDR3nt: TGTGCCAGCAGCTCATCCACAGGCACAGATACGCAGTATTTT
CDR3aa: CASSSSTGTDTQYF

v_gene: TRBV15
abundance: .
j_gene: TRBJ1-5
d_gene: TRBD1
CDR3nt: TGTGCTACTACGGGACAGGGGGCCAGCAATCAGCCCCAGCATTTT
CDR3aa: CATTGQGASNQPQHF